The 26 T cell receptor beta chains given below trace back to one sample, sequenced in a study of Graves' ophthalmopathy and Graves' hyperthyroidism. Amplification from RNA transcripts yielded the TCR beta CDR3 regions. Second-round multiplex PCR came after a first-round RT-PCR that employed HTBI primers. TCRdb reprocessed the multiplex PCR reads with MiXCR, giving one entry per CDR3 protein. The table shows 260,000 or so distinct CDR3 sequences, with around 45% occurring only once. Source material: peripheral blood. Receptor source: an adult man with Graves' ophthalmopathy.

Notes on this clonotype: The junction differs from germline at one of its ends, possibly a read error. The rearrangement uses TRBV7-3 and TRBJ2-3; 7 bases agree with TRBD1. The germline V gene has CDR1 SGHTA and CDR2 FQGTGA. This CDR3 is built from 16 residues. The CDR3 here is CASSQGTATSTDTQYF. The CDR3 DNA reads TGCGCCAGCAGCCAAGGGACAGCTACTAGCACAGATACGCAGTATTTT. Based on the CDR3 plus reference TRBV7-3 and TRBJ2-3, the full variable domain is GAGVSQTPSNKVTEKGKYVELRCDPISGHTALYWYRQSLGQGPEFLIYFQGTGAADDSGLPNDRFFAVRPEGSVSTLKIQRTERGDSAVYLCASSQGTATSTDTQYFGPGTRLTVL.

The chain uses TRBV2 and TRBJ1-2, with no clear D. Looked up from germline, CDR1 is SNHLY and CDR2 is FYNNEI. With 0 bases removed from V and 1 base from J, the gap between germline ends came to 12 bases. The CDR3 loop spans 16 amino acids. The CDR3 is CASSEALAALNYGYTF. CDR3 in DNA: TGTGCCAGCAGTGAAGCCTTGGCAGCCCTTAACTATGGCTACACCTTC.

The chain is built from TRBV7-2 and TRBJ2-6; no clear D. CDR1 is SGHTA, CDR2 FQGNSA, per germline. The CDR3 extends over 14 amino acids. V lost 7 bases to trimming and J lost 0 bases, with 7 bases between them. CDR3 nucleotides: TGTGCCAGCAACTACGACTCTGGGGCCAACGTCCTGACTTTC. It codes for CASNYDSGANVLTF.

This chain joins TRBV20-1 and TRBJ2-7; 9 nucleotides agree with TRBD1. The V segment lost 6 bases and the J segment 1 base; nucleotides outside the gene matches: 1. The CDR3 has 12 residues. The germline CDR1 and CDR2 sequences are DFQATT and SNEGSKA (reference sequence). CDR3 sequence: CSAGQGSYEQYF. The CDR3 coding sequence is TGCAGTGCAGGACAGGGGTCCTACGAGCAGTACTTC.

This chain joins TRBV7-9 and TRBJ1-1; maybe TRBD1 (5 bases). V was trimmed by 5 bases and J by 2 bases, leaving 21 bases between them. The CDR3 sequence is 17 residues long. The germline V gene has CDR1 SEHNR and CDR2 FQNEAQ (reference sequence). DNA of the CDR3: TGTGCCAGCAGCATAGACGGGGGAGCTCTCGGTAACACTGAAGCTTTCTTT. It is translated as CASSIDGGALGNTEAFF.

V gene TRBV18 combines with J gene TRBJ1-5; possibly TRBD1 for D (5 bases). Trimming removed 0 bases from V and 5 bases from J, with 5 bases in between. The CDR3 totals 13 residues. Germline V gives CDR1 KGHSH, CDR2 LQKENI. CDR3 residues: CASSPPGDQPQHF. The CDR3, as DNA: TGTGCCAGCTCACCACCGGGGGATCAGCCCCAGCATTTT.

The chain couples TRBV5-1 to TRBJ2-7; D might be TRBD2 (5 bases). The V and J ends lost 0 bases and 3 bases respectively, with 10 bases between them. The CDR3 is 14 amino acids. Germline-derived CDR1 and CDR2 are SGHRS and YFSETQ. The CDR3 nucleotides read TGCGCCAGCAGCTTGGAGGCTAGCAGCTACGAGCAGTACTTC. Amino acid sequence: CASSLEASSYEQYF.

The J gene is TRBJ2-7, the V gene TRBV2; 15 bases map to TRBD2. CDR1 is SNHLY and CDR2 is FYNNEI in the germline V gene. Trimming cost V 8 bases and J 4 bases; bases outside gene matches: 6. The CDR3 totals 15 residues. CDR3 loop: CASLMGLAGGYEQYF. CDR3 coding DNA: TGTGCCAGCCTCATGGGACTAGCGGGAGGTTACGAGCAGTACTTC.

The genes are TRBV10-3 and TRBJ2-7, with 9 bases aligning to TRBD2. The J call may be incorrect, as the DNA end agrees better with TRBJ2-1. CDR1 and CDR2 (germline): ENHRY, SYGVKD. The CDR3 totals 15 residues. CDR3 sequence reads: CATRRDSGSSNEQFF. The CDR3 coding sequence is TGTGCCACCCGTCGGGATAGCGGGAGCTCCAATGAGCAGTTCTTC.

The sample holds a few counts of this clonotype. The rearrangement uses TRBV29-1 and TRBJ2-2; D not resolved. Germline V gene lookup returns CDR1 SQVTM and CDR2 ANQGSEA. V was shortened by 6 bases and J by 2 bases, with 7 bases between the two germline ends. There are 12 residues in the CDR3. CDR3 nucleotide sequence: TGCAGCGTCCGGCTTAACACCGGGGAGCTGTTTTTT. It specifies CSVRLNTGELFF.

V and J are TRBV7-8 and TRBJ2-7, with 7 bases matching TRBD1. The germline V gene has CDR1 SGHVS and CDR2 FQNEAQ. The CDR3 is 14 residues long. Unmatched junction bases numbered 6, after V lost 5 bases and J lost 2 bases. CDR3 in amino acids: CASSHGTDPYEQYF. In DNA, the CDR3 is TGTGCCAGCAGCCATGGGACAGATCCCTACGAGCAGTACTTC.

This clonotype was observed a few times. The chain combines TRBV4-1 with TRBJ1-2; no reliable D call. Trimming took off 8 bases at V and 8 bases at J, with 15 bases between the two ends. The V gene's germline CDR1 is MGHRA and CDR2 YSYEKL. The CDR3 has 12 amino acids. CDR3 region: CASRTDLRGYTF. CDR3 coding DNA: TGCGCCAGCCGGACGGATTTAAGAGGCTACACCTTC.

To note about this clonotype: A much larger clone lies a single base off, so this may be a read error. This chain joins TRBV2 and TRBJ1-3; D might be TRBD1 (5 bases). The germline V gene encodes CDR1 SNHLY and CDR2 FYNNEI. Trimming took off 1 base at V and 2 bases at J, with 9 bases between the two ends. This CDR3 is built from 15 residues. CDR3 loop: CASSEVRGAGNTIYF. CDR3 bases: TGTGCCAGCAGTGAAGTGCGGGGCGCTGGAAACACCATATATTTT.

On this clonotype: The missing conserved phenylalanine or tryptophan at the end of this CDR3 makes a read error likely. This chain uses TRBV9 with TRBJ1-2; tentative D call: TRBD1 (5 bases). V lost 7 bases, J lost 1 base, and 11 bases lay in between. The CDR3 is 13 residues long. Per the germline V gene, CDR1 is SGDLS and CDR2 is YYNGEE. The CDR3 spells CASRQNLNYGYTS. The CDR3 nucleotides read TGTGCCAGCCGACAGAACCTTAACTATGGCTACACCTCC.

V is TRBV7-3 and J is TRBJ2-1, with D perhaps TRBD1 (5 bases). Germline V gene data show CDR1 as SGHTA and CDR2 as FQGTGA. The CDR3 consists of 13 residues. V gave up 5 bases and J gave up 8 bases, with 13 bases separating them. CDR3 nucleotide sequence: TGTGCCAGCAGCCCGGCACAGGTGGATGAGCAGTTCTTC. Protein product: CASSPAQVDEQFF.

The chain is built from TRBV7-9 and TRBJ2-7, with TRBD1 as a possible D gene (6 bases). The V gene's germline CDR1 is SEHNR and CDR2 FQNEAQ (reference sequence). The V gene lost 4 bases and the J gene lost 0 bases, with 13 bases spanning the gap. This CDR3 region has 15 residues. CDR3 region: CASSSGQQASYEQYF. DNA for the CDR3: TGTGCCAGCAGCTCTGGACAGCAAGCCTCCTACGAGCAGTACTTC.

This chain connects TRBV29-1 to TRBJ2-5, with 9 bases fitting TRBD1. J lost 4 bases, V lost 0 bases, and 6 bases had no gene match. This CDR3 is 15 amino acids long. The germline V gene encodes CDR1 SQVTM and CDR2 ANQGSEA. The CDR3 region is CSVEDPGQGGETQYF. CDR3 DNA sequence: TGCAGCGTTGAAGACCCGGGACAGGGAGGAGAGACCCAGTACTTC.

This clonotype was counted only a few times. The rearrangement uses TRBV5-4 and TRBJ1-1; TRBD1 might be the D (6 bases). Germline V gene data show CDR1 as SGHNT and CDR2 as YYREEE (reference sequence). The germline V and J ends were trimmed by 3 bases and 2 bases, with 11 bases remaining between them. The CDR3 runs 14 residues. CDR3 protein: CASSSYGTNTEAFF. In DNA, the CDR3 is TGTGCCAGCAGCTCCTACGGGACAAACACTGAAGCTTTCTTT.

This chain uses TRBV29-1 with TRBJ1-2, with D tentatively TRBD1 (6 bases). Trimming pared 3 bases from V and 4 bases from J, leaving 18 bases between. This CDR3 comprises 15 residues. Germline V CDR1 and CDR2: SQVTM, ANQGSEA. CDR3 nucleotide sequence: TGCAGCGTTGACGATTCCACAGGGATTCCCTATGGCTACACCTTC. This gives the protein CSVDDSTGIPYGYTF. The whole variable domain, filled in from reference TRBV29-1 and TRBJ1-2, reads SAVISQKPSRDICQRGTSLTIQCQVDSQVTMMFWYRQQPGQSLTLIATANQGSEATYESGFVIDKFPISRPNLTFSTLTVSNMSPEDSSIYLCSVDDSTGIPYGYTFGSGTRLTVV.

This clonotype showed up just a few times. The chain recombines TRBV5-1 with TRBJ1-5; 8 bases line up with TRBD1. Germline CDR1 reads SGHRS; CDR2 reads YFSETQ. The V and J ends lost 4 bases and 2 bases, in that order; junction bases with no gene match: 5. CDR3 length equals 15 residues. The CDR3 coding sequence is TGCGCCAGCAGCATCGGACAGGGAGGCAATCAGCCCCAGCATTTT. Protein product: CASSIGQGGNQPQHF.

The rearrangement uses TRBV6-1 and TRBJ2-6; 10 nucleotides agree with TRBD1. This CDR3 is built from 15 residues. Germline V gene data show CDR1 as MNHNS and CDR2 as SASEGT. The V segment lost 11 bases and the J segment 1 base; nucleotides outside the gene matches: 5. DNA of the CDR3: TGTGCCGGTGGGACAGGGGCTTCTGGGGCCAACGTCCTGACTTTC. It codes for CAGGTGASGANVLTF.

This clonotype was picked up a small number of times. The junction shows a germline mismatch at one end, possibly a read error. The V gene is TRBV10-3, the J gene TRBJ2-7, with 7 bases identical to TRBD1. Per germline, CDR1 ENHRY and CDR2 SYGVKD. The CDR3 contains 15 residues. The CDR3 nucleotides read TGTGCCAGCAGTTCGACAGGGCCGAACCCCTACGAGCAGTACTTC. Amino acid sequence: CASSSTGPNPYEQYF.

This sequence joins TRBV29-1 and TRBJ1-2; weak D call: TRBD1 (6 bases). Germline V CDR1 and CDR2: SQVTM, ANQGSEA. This CDR3 is built from 13 residues. The DNA of the CDR3 is TGCAGTACCCTCGGAGGGGGGGGCGCTGGCTACACCTTC. Translation gives CSTLGGGGAGYTF.

The chain joins TRBV19 to TRBJ1-4, with a weak D call TRBD1 (5 bases). Germline V CDR1 and CDR2: LNHDA, SQIVND (reference sequence). The ends were cut back, 8 bases at V and 4 bases at J, with 14 bases in the middle. This CDR3 has 14 amino acids. The DNA for the CDR3 is TGTGCCAGTTCACCGGAGGGACTTAATGAAAAACTGTTTTTT. Protein product: CASSPEGLNEKLFF.

V gene TRBV10-3 combines with J gene TRBJ2-5; D is unresolved. Germline V gives CDR1 ENHRY, CDR2 SYGVKD. This CDR3 is built from 12 residues. V lost 10 bases and J 5 bases, leaving 14 bases between the germline ends. The CDR3 protein is CASAKGLETQYF. The DNA for the CDR3 is TGTGCCAGCGCGAAAGGGCTTGAGACCCAGTACTTC.

This clonotype was seen a few times. The V gene is TRBV7-9, the J gene TRBJ1-4; D might be TRBD1 (6 bases). Trimming cost V 5 bases and J 8 bases, with 18 bases left between them. The CDR3 runs 15 residues. Germline values: CDR1 SEHNR, CDR2 FQNEAQ (reference sequence). The CDR3 reads CASSDTGIEREKLFF. CDR3 coding DNA: TGTGCCAGCAGCGACACAGGGATTGAAAGGGAAAAACTGTTTTTT. Full variable domain (outside the CDR3, taken from reference TRBV7-9 and TRBJ1-4): DTGVSQNPRHKITKRGQNVTFRCDPISEHNRLYWYRQTLGQGPEFLTYFQNEAQLEKSRLLSDRFSAERPKGSFSTLEIQRTEQGDSAMYLCASSDTGIEREKLFFGSGTQLSVL.